The source of this T cell receptor (beta chain) is a study of T cell repertoires in cytomegalovirus infection. The CDR3 totals 13 residues. CDR1 MNHNS and CDR2 SASEGT come from the germline V gene. The V and J ends lost 8 bases and 1 base, in that order; junction bases with no gene match: 4. TCRdb processed the reads anew with MiXCR; each CDR3 protein has one entry. The sample shows roughly 730,000 distinct CDR3 sequences, 33% of them seen only once. This clonotype was observed a few times. As yet, its antigen is unknown. This rearrangement joins TRBV6-1 to TRBJ2-5; 7 bases fit TRBD1. The specimen was cultured PBMCs, collected from culture after CMV antigen stimulation. The source of this sequence is a human donor in good health (CMV status not recorded). Some clones in this sample may be carry-over from other donors' samples. The CDR3 spells CASRQGPQETQYF. The CDR3, as DNA: TGTGCCAGCCGACAGGGCCCCCAAGAGACCCAGTACTTC.